The sequence of this TCR beta chain was determined in a study of STAT3 mutations in large granular lymphocyte leukemia. Regarding the study as a whole: In T-cell large granular lymphocyte leukemia, about half of patients showed multiple immunodominant subclonotypes. After therapy, about 35% of the 18 patients switched clonotypes, all new clones STAT3 wild type. Some patients had dominant TCR clones larger than their STAT3 mutant burden. Some patients had persisting codominant clonotypes that could mask small clones.

TCRbeta libraries averaged around 40,000 productive templates per sample. Clones were read by immunoSEQ multiplex PCR, and TCRdb kept only the in-frame ones, dropping some. This repertoire shows over 9,000 clones, approximately 85% found once; its top ten account for about 86%. About this clone itself: The antigen is unknown.

Germline assignment: CDR1 SGHRS and CDR2 YFSETQ. The CDR3 totals 16 residues. The J segment lost 5 bases and the V segment lost 0 bases, leaving 6 bases of the junction unmatched. The gene calls are TRBV5-1 and TRBJ2-1; 9 bases are a match to TRBD2. The receptor was isolated from a man at least 80 years old with T-cell large granular lymphocyte leukemia. Some clones in this sample may be carry-over from other donors' samples. The sample consisted of peripheral blood mononuclear cells. The CDR3 DNA follows: TGCGCCAGCAGCTTGGCGGCGGGGGGGCTCGACAATGAGCAGTTCTTC. Its protein is CASSLAAGGLDNEQFF.